This T cell receptor (beta chain) stems from a study of blood T cell repertoires in COVID-19. Using immunoSEQ multiplex PCR, the repertoire was profiled, and TCRdb retains in-frame clones only, with some absent. The sample consists of some 340,000 clones, over 80% of them appearing once. Recruitment covered about 25 US areas and drew participants whose ages spanned roughly 18 to 100 years. This clonotype originated in a woman aged 45 to 65 who had recovered from COVID-19. Source material: PBMCs or T cells enriched from blood (not recorded which).

CDR3 DNA: TGCGCCAGCAGCCAAGATCGGGTAGGGACTAGCGGTTACTACGAGCAGTACTTC. Its protein product is CASSQDRVGTSGYYEQYF. This rearrangement joins TRBV4-3 to TRBJ2-7; 11 bases align to TRBD2. Germline trimming cut 0 bases from V and 3 bases from J; bases unmatched to any gene: 10. The CDR3 runs to 18 residues. Germline CDR1 and CDR2: LGHNA and YSLEER.